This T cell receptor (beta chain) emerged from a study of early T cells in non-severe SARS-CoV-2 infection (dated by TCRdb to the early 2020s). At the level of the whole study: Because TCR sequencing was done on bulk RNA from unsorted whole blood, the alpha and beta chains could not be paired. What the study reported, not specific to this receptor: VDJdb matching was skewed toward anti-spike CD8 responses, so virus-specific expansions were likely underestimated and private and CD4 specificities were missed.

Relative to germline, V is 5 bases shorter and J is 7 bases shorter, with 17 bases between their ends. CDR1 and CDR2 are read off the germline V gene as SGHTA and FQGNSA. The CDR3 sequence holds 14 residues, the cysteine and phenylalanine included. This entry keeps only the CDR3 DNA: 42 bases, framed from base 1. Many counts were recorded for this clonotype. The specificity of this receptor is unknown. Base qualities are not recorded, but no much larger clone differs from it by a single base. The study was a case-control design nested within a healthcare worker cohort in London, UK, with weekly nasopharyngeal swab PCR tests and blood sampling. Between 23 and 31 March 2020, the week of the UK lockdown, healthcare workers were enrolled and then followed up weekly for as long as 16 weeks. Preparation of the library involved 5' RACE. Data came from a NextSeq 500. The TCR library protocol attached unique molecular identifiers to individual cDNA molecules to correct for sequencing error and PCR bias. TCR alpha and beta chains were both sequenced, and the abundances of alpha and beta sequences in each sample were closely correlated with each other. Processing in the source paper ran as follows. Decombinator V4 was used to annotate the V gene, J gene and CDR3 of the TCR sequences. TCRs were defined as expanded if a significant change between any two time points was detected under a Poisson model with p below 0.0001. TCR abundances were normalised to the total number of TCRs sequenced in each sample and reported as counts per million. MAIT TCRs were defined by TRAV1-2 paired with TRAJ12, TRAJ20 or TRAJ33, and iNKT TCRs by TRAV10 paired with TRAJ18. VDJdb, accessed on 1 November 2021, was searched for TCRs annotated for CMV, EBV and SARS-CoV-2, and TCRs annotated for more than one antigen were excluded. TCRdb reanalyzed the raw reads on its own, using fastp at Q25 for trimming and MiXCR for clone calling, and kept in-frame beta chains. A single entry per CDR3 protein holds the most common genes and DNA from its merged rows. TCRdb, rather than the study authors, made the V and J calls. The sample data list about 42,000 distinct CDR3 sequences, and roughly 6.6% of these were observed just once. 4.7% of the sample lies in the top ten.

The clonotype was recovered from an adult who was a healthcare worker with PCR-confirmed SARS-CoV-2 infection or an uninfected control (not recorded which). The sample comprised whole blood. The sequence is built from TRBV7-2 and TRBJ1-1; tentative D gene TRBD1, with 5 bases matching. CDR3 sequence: CASSKGTRSGEAFF. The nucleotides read TGTGCCAGCAGCAAAGGGACCCGCTCGGGTGAAGCTTTCTTT.